This T cell receptor (beta chain) was obtained from a study of regulatory T cells in long-lasting Graves disease (dated by TCRdb to the early 2020s). Looking at the study overall: Patients with newly diagnosed Graves' disease had been on antithyroid drugs for under 3 months. TCR sequencing covered some 13 persistent and about 20 newly diagnosed Graves' disease patients, some 33 samples in total. The study was conducted in China and was registered as a clinical trial. This study used TCR sequencing and RNA sequencing of peripheral blood to compare persistent Graves' disease patients against newly diagnosed Graves' disease patients. Broader findings and caveats from the paper: Because the primary lesion, thyroid tissue, could not be accessed, the study looked at peripheral blood alone. Preferential use of TRBV28, TRBJ1-2 and TRBJ2-5 was observed in persistent disease, whereas TRBV20-1 and TRBJ2-1 were favored in newly diagnosed disease. Compared with newly diagnosed patients, persistent Graves' disease patients had lower TCR Shannon entropy and fewer highly expanded clones, which suggests clonal expansion. Sequencing and analysis were restricted to the TCR beta chain. A larger number of public clonotypes was shared among persistent patients (around 3,000) than among newly diagnosed patients (over 850). The authors noted that the small sample size was a limitation that may lower accuracy.

Note on this clonotype: No cognate antigen has been identified for it. The input lacks base qualities; no much larger clone sits a single base away.

Based on the germline V gene (reference sequence), the CDR1 and CDR2 sequences are DFQATT and SNEGSKA. The cysteine opens and the phenylalanine closes a CDR3 of 15 amino acids. Only the CDR3 DNA stays, 45 bases, in frame from base 1. Relative to germline, V is missing 8 bases and J is missing 3 bases, with 9 bases of the junction outside any gene match. This sample's time point label indicates: newly diagnosed GD, antithyroid drugs for less than 3 months. For both TCR sequencing and RNA sequencing, RNA was extracted from PBMCs in TRIzol. Graves' disease was diagnosed according to American Thyroid Association guidelines. Recruitment of patients was carried out at an endocrinology department in Xi'an, China. From each patient, nine milliliters of peripheral blood was collected into an EDTA anticoagulant tube. Ficoll Paque Plus density gradient separation was used to isolate PBMCs, and no further T cell sorting was performed. An Agilent 2100 Bioanalyzer and agarose gel were used to check RNA quality, and a NanoDrop 2000 was used to measure RNA concentration.

Libraries were built with multiplex PCR. Sequencing took place on an Illumina HiSeq 4000. TCR beta libraries were built with iRepertoire HTBI primers and Arm-PCR amplification of CDR3 regions. PCR products were gel purified before sequencing. The authors' analysis ran thus. Gene usage analysis of CDR3 amino acid clonotypes used the 60 to 80 TRBV and around 14 TRBJ segments found across samples. Filtered high-quality paired reads were merged into contigs using COPE and FqMerger. BLAST was used to align contigs to IMGT TRBV, TRBD and TRBJ reference genes, with CDR3 defined following IMGT. Any clonotype with a frequency above 0.1% was classified as a highly expanded clone. Shannon entropy served as the measure of repertoire diversity, while the Gini coefficient captured V-J evenness. Clonotypes shared by more than one individual were considered public. TCRdb's own reprocessing of the public reads used fastp at Q25 and MiXCR and kept productive beta chains. Records with the same CDR3 protein are collapsed into one entry carrying the most frequent genes and DNA. TCRdb's processing, not the authors' own work, is the source of the V and J calls. The sample table contains some 240,000 distinct CDR3 sequences; only one count was recorded for roughly a fifth of them. The ten most abundant clones make up 12% of the sample.

This same sample was also part of a study on T cells in Graves' hyperthyroidism and ophthalmopathy. The second paper states: Graves' hyperthyroidism was defined as stable when no progression to ophthalmopathy occurred over 18 months of follow-up. Hyperthyroidism patients were aged 18 to 65 years and newly diagnosed, with disease duration of less than 2 months. Patients with uncontrolled infections, other autoimmune diseases, pregnancy or lactation were excluded. Diagnoses were based on clinical symptoms, serum thyroxine and TRAb, thyroid ultrasound and orbital computed tomography. The TCR CDR3 was subjected to a first round of RT-PCR using the HTBI primer set and the Qiagen OneStep RT-PCR kit. Most expanded thyroid clonotypes (frequency above 0.001) were also detected in blood, a finding suggesting that blood repertoires may reflect thyroid immune responses. Ophthalmopathy was separated from stable hyperthyroidism by a 13 V-J signature model, with roughly 88% sensitivity and about 81% specificity obtained in cross-validation and 80%/75% obtained in testing. In validation, the model predicted progression to ophthalmopathy with about 71% sensitivity and about 73% specificity, a median of approximately 6.7 months before onset. TCR V-J signatures able to tell the groups apart were searched for in a discovery cohort of 95 to 100 patients, of whom approximately 40 had Graves' ophthalmopathy and around 58 had stable Graves' hyperthyroidism. An independent validation cohort of around 20 hyperthyroidism patients and roughly 16 patients who later progressed to ophthalmopathy tested prospective prediction of ophthalmopathy. The roughly 91 discovery patients were randomly split 7:3 into training and test sets. The study also compared thyroid tissue and blood T-cell repertoires from more than five Graves' hyperthyroidism patients. After blood sampling, hyperthyroidism patients were treated with methimazole at a starting dose of 30 mg daily, and ophthalmopathy patients were treated with high-dose intravenous methylprednisolone. Libraries were constructed in a second round of multiplex PCR, after which size selection and purification were carried out. Libraries were sequenced paired-end with 100 bp reads on an Illumina HiSeq2000. SOAPnuke was used to process the raw data, with reads discarded if the reads contained adapters or uncalled bases, had a mean Phred below 15, or lacked an exact constant-primer or identifier match. COPE v1.2.5 was used to merge high-quality paired reads, and clonotypes were defined as unique nucleotide sequences. MiTCR v1.1 was used to align the clonotypes against IMGT TRBV, TRBD and TRBJ reference segments. The analysis included only V-J combinations with a frequency above 0.0001, which together covered about 99% of the repertoires. The TCS score was defined as F50 (clonal expansion) divided by E x V (chaos), with BLOSUM62-based TCRdist calculated between CDR3 peptides within each V-J. Welch's t-statistics and random forest reduced roughly 530 V-J features to 13, which were used in a naive Bayes classifier (R e1071). Sample size was not statistically predetermined, and investigators were not blinded to group allocation. The paper describes TCR Vbeta CDR3 sequencing of 135 peripheral blood samples, made up of 43 ophthalmopathy patients, over 70 hyperthyroidism patients and 17 progressor patients.

The sequence joins TRBV20-1 to TRBJ2-1, and TRBD2 matches 11 of the central bases. Specimen: peripheral blood mononuclear cells (PBMCs), collected at new diagnosis, from a patient treated with antithyroid drugs. The clonotype originates from a young woman with Graves disease. Donor details come from another sample of the same person, matched by shared clones. The DNA is TGCAGTACAGAACTAGCGGGAGTAAGCTACAATGAGCAGTTCTTC. Its amino acids are CSTELAGVSYNEQFF.